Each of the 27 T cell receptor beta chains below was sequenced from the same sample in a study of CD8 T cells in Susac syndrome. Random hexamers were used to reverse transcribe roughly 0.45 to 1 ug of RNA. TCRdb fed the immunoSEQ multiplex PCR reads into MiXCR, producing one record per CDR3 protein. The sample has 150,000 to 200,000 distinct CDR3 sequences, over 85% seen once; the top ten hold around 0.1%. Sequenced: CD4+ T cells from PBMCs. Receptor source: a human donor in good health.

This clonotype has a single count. This chain's CDR3 is CASSSPLRTGNTGELFF. The CDR3 nucleotides read TGTGCCAGCAGCTCCCCCCTTAGGACAGGGAACACCGGGGAGCTGTTTTTT. The genes are TRBV7-2 and TRBJ2-2; 7 bases line up with TRBD1. From germline, CDR1 is SGHTA and CDR2 FQGNSA. The junction had 9 bases not matched to a gene; V was cut back by 4 bases and J by 1 base. The CDR3 contains 17 residues.

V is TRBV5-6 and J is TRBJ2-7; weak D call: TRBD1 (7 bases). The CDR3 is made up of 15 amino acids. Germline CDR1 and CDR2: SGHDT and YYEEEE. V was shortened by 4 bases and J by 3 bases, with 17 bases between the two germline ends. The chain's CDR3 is CASSLWGQGGYEQYF. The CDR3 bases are TGTGCCAGCAGCCTTTGGGGGCAGGGGGGCTACGAGCAGTACTTC.

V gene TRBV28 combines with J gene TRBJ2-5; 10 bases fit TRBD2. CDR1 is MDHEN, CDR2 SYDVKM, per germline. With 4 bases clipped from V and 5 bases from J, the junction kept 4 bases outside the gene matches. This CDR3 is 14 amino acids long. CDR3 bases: TGTGCCAGCAGTTCAAGCGGGGGGGATGAGACCCAGTACTTC. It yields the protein CASSSSGGDETQYF.

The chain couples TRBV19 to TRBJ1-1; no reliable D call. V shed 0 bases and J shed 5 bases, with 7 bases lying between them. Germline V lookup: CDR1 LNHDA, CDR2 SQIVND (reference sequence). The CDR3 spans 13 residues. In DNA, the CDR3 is TGTGCCAGTAGTATAGACCCCGGGACTGAAGCTTTCTTT. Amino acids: CASSIDPGTEAFF.

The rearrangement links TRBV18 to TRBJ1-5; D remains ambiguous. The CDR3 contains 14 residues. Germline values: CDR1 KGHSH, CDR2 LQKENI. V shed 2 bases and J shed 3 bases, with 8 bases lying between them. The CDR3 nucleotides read TGTGCCAGCTCACCAGGGGAATTCAATCAGCCCCAGCATTTT. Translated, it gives CASSPGEFNQPQHF.

CDR3 region: CSVESGGATDTQYF. CDR3 sequence (DNA): TGCAGCGTTGAGAGCGGGGGGGCTACAGATACGCAGTATTTT. The chain combines TRBV29-1 with TRBJ2-3, with 10 nucleotides matching TRBD2. The CDR3 length is 14 residues. After removal of 3 bases from V and 3 bases from J, the junction contained 3 bases not matched to a gene. Germline V gives CDR1 SQVTM, CDR2 ANQGSEA.

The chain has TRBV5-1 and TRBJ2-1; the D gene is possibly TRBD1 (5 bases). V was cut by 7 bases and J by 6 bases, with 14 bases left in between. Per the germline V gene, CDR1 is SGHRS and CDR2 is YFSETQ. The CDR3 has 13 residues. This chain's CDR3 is CASVQQGANEQFF. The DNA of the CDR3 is TGCGCCAGCGTTCAGCAGGGTGCCAATGAGCAGTTCTTC.

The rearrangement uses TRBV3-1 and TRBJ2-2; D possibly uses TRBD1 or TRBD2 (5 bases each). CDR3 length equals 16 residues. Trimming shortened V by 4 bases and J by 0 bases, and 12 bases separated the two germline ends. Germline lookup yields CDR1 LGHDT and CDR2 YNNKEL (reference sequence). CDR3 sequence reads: CASSLAGAANTGELFF. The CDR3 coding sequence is TGTGCCAGCAGCCTCGCCGGGGCAGCGAACACCGGGGAGCTGTTTTTT.

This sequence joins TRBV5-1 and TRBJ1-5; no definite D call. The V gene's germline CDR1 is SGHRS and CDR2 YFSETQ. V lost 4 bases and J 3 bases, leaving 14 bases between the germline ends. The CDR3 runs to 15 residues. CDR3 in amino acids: CASSPGPKANQPQHF. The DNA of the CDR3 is TGCGCCAGCAGCCCCGGGCCGAAAGCCAATCAGCCCCAGCATTTT.

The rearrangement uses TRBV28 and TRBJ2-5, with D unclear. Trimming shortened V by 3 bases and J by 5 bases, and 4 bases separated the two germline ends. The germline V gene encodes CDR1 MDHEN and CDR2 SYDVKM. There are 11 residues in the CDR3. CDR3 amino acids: CASSFLETQYF. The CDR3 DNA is TGTGCCAGCAGTTTCTTGGAGACCCAGTACTTC.

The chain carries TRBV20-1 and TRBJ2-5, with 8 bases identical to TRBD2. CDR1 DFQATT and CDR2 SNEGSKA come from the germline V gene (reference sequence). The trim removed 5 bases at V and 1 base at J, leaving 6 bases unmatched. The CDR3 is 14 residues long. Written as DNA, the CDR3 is TGCAGTGCTCCGGCGGGGGGCTTCCAAGAGACCCAGTACTTC. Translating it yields CSAPAGGFQETQYF.

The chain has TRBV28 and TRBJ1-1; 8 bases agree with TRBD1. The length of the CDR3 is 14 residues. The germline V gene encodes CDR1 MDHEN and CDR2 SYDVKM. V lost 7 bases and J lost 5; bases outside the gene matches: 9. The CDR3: CASNGQGWGTEAFF. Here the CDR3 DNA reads TGTGCCAGCAACGGACAGGGTTGGGGGACTGAAGCTTTCTTT.

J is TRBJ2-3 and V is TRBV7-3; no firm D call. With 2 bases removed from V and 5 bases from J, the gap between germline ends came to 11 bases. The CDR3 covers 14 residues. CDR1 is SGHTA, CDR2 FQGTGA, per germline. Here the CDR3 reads CASSLGLFGDTQYF. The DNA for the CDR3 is TGTGCCAGCAGCTTAGGGCTTTTCGGAGATACGCAGTATTTT.

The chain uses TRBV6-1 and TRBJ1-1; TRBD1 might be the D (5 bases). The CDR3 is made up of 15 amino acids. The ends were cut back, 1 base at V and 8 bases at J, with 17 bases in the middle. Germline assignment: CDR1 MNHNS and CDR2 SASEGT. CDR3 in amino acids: CASSEGGNPGQEAFF. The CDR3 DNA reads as TGTGCCAGCAGTGAAGGGGGGAATCCAGGACAAGAAGCTTTCTTT.

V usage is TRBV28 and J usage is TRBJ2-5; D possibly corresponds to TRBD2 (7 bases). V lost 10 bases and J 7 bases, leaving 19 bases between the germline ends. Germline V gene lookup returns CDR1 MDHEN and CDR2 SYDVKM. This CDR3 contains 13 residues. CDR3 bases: TGTGCCACCGAAGGGGGGGGGACGTGGACCCAGTACTTC. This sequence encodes CATEGGGTWTQYF.

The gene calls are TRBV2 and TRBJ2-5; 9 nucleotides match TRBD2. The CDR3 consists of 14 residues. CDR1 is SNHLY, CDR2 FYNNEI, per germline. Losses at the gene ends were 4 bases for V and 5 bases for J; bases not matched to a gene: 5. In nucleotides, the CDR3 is TGTGCCAGCAGTGGAGCGGGGGGCTTGGAGACCCAGTACTTC. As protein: CASSGAGGLETQYF.

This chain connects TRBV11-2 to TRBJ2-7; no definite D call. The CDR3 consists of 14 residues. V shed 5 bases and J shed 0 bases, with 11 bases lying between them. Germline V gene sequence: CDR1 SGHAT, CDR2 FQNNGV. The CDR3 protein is CASSPDPSSYEQYV. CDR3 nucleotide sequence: TGTGCCAGCAGCCCCGACCCTAGCTCCTACGAGCAGTACGTC.

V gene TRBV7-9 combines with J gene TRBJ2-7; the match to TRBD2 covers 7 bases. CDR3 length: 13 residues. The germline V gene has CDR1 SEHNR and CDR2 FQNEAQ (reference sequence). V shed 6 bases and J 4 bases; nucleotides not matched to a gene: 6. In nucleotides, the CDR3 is TGTGCCAGCAGTCATTCGGGAGGATACGAGCAGTACGTC. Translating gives CASSHSGGYEQYV.

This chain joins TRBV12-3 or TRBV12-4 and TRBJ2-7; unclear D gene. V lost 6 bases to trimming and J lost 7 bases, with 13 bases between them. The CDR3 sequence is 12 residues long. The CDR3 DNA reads TGTGCCAGCAGCCCCCCCGCCCCGGAGCAGTACTTC. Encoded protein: CASSPPAPEQYF.

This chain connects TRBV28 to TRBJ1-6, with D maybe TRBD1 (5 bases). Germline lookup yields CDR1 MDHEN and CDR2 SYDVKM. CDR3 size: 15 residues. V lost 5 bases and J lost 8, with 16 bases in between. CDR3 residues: CASSDPGKTYSPLHF. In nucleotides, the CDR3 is TGTGCCAGCAGTGATCCAGGGAAGACTTATTCACCCCTCCACTTT.

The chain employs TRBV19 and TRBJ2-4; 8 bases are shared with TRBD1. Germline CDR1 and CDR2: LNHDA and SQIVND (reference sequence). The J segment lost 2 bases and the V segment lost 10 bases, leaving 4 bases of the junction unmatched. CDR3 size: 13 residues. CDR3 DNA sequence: TGTGCCACCGCAGGGGGCACCAAAAACATTCAGTACTTC. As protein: CATAGGTKNIQYF.

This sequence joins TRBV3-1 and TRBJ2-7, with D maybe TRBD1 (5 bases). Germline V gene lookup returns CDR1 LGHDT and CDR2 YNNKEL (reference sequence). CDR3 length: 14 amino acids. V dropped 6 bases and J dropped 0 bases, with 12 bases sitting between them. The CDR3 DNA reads TGTGCCAGCAGGCCAGGGATGGGCTCCTACGAGCAGTACTTC. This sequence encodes CASRPGMGSYEQYF.

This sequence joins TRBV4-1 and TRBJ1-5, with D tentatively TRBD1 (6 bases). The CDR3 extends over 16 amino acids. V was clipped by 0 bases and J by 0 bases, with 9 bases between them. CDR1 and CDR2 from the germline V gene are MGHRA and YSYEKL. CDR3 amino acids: CASSQDGGHSNQPQHF. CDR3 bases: TGCGCCAGCAGCCAAGATGGGGGCCATAGCAATCAGCCCCAGCATTTT.

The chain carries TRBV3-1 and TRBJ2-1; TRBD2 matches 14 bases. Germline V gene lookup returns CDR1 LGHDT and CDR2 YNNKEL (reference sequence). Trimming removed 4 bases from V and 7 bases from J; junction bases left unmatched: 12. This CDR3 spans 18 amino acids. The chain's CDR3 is CASSRGLAGGRGQNEQFF. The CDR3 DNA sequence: TGTGCCAGCAGCCGTGGACTAGCGGGGGGTCGGGGTCAGAATGAGCAGTTCTTC.

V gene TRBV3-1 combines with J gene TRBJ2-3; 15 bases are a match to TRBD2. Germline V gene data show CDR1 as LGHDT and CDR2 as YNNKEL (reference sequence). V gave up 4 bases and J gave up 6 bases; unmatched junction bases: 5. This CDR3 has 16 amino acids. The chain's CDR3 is CASSLRTSGGADTQYF. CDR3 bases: TGTGCCAGCAGCCTGCGGACTAGCGGGGGGGCCGATACGCAGTATTTT.

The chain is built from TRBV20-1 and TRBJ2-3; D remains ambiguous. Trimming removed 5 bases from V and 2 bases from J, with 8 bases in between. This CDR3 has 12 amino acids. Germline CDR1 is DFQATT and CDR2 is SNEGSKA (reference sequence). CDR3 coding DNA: TGCAGTGCTGAAGGAGCCACAGATACGCAGTATTTT. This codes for CSAEGATDTQYF.

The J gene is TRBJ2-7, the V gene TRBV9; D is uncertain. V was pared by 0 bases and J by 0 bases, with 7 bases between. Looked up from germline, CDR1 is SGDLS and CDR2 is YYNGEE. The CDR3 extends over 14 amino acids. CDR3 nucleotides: TGTGCCAGCAGCGTAGCGGCCAGCTCCTACGAGCAGTACTTC. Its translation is CASSVAASSYEQYF. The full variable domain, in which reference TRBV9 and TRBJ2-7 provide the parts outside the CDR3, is DSGVTQTPKHLITATGQRVTLRCSPRSGDLSVYWYQQSLDQGLQFLIQYYNGEERAKGNILERFSAQQFPDLHSELNLSSLELGDSALYFCASSVAASSYEQYFGPGTRLTVT.